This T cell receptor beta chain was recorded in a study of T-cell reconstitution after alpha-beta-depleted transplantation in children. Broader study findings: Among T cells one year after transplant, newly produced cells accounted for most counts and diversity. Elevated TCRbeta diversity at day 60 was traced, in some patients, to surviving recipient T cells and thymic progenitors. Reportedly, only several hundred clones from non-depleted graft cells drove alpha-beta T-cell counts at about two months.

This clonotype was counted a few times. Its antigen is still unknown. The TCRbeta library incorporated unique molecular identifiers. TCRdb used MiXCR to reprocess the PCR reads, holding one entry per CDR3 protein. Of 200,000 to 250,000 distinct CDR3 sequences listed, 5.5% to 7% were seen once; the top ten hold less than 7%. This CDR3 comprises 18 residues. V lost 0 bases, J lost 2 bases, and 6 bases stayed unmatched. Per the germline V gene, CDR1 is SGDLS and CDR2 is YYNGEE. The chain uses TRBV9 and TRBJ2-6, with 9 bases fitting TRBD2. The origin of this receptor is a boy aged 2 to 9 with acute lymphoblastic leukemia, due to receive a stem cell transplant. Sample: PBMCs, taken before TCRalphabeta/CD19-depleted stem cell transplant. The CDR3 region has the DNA TGTGCCAGCAGCGTAGGAGCGGGGGGCTTTACTGGGGCCAACGTCCTGACTTTC. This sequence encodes CASSVGAGGFTGANVLTF.